What follows is one T cell receptor (beta chain) and its context. Its antigen is unknown. The data were obtained in a study of vaccination effects on CD4 cells after COVID-19. Overall study: Each participant received a vaccine that was either BNT162b2 or mRNA-1273, given as two doses. Points from the study as a whole: Late post-vaccination samples showed marked contraction of infection- and vaccine-induced clones. Of the vaccine-induced clones from healthy vaccinees, merely 1 of 255 recognized common cold coronaviruses as well.

Germline V CDR1 and CDR2: SEHNR, FQNEAQ (reference sequence). The V end lost 5 bases, the J end lost 5 bases, and 9 bases lay between the germline ends. The CDR3 is made up of 12 amino acids. Clones were sequenced by immunoSEQ multiplex PCR, and TCRdb holds only the in-frame ones, with some missing. This table has fewer than 85,000 clones, more than 60% appearing once. Peptide-pool stimulation followed by sequencing identified expanded antigen-specific CD4+ clonotypes in the ViraFEST assay. It was after more than nine days of culture that CD4+ T cells were isolated. All vaccine recipients tested negative for nucleocapsid antibodies and had never contracted SARS-CoV-2 infection. PBMC were cultured at about 1.9 million per well with around 10 IU/ml IL-2 and about 9.4 ug/ml peptides.

The receptor comes from a human donor who received a COVID-19 vaccine. This material consisted of CD4+ T cells from PBMCs cultured with SARS-CoV-2 spike peptides, taken before COVID-19 vaccination. The gene calls are TRBV7-9 and TRBJ1-1; the D is unclear. CDR3 amino acids: CASSLQSTEAFF. In nucleotides, the CDR3 is TGTGCCAGCAGCCTCCAATCGACTGAAGCTTTCTTT.